The TCR beta chain under discussion was sequenced for a study of CD8+ T cells in alopecia areata. On the study more broadly: Patients in the treated group were given tofacitinib by mouth, 5 to 10 mg twice a day.

This clone was counted a few times. What it recognizes is unknown. The CDR3 is made up of 15 amino acids. Per the germline V gene, CDR1 is MGHRA and CDR2 is YSYEKL. The germline V and J ends were trimmed by 2 bases and 7 bases, with 12 bases remaining between them. cDNA prepared by RNA extraction and subsequent reverse transcription served as the template for sequencing. Using immunoSEQ multiplex PCR, the repertoire was profiled, and TCRdb retains in-frame clones only, with some absent. This table holds about 170,000 clones, about 72% found once. Whole-study results and caveats: Higher clonality and more expanded CD8+ clones appeared in lesional than normal scalp. The study also sequences resident alphabeta T cells of normal skin in scalp samples.

The investigators collected lesional scalp punch biopsies and peripheral blood from alopecia areata patients. The source was CD8+ T cells sorted from blood, collected at week 0. The TCR comes from a human donor with alopecia areata. The chain recombines TRBV4-1 with TRBJ1-6; D is perhaps TRBD1 (6 bases). The CDR3 here is CASSQSSQGNSPLHF. The CDR3 region has the DNA TGCGCCAGCAGCCAATCGTCTCAGGGGAATTCACCCCTCCACTTT.